The 3 T cell receptor beta chains presented below share a single source sample, sequenced in a study of Ad26.COV2.S vaccination and SARS-CoV-2 variants. Profiled with immunoSEQ multiplex PCR; TCRdb holds only in-frame clones, not every one. The table lists 350,000 to 450,000 clones, 92% of them singletons, with more than 1.5% in the top ten. Documented treatment: approximately 18 received Ad26.COV2.S at low or high dose, single or two shots; about 5 received placebo; per-sample allocation not given. The investigators took samples on day 63 after the first vaccine or placebo injection. The material was peripheral blood, obtained in a trial of Ad26.COV2.S vaccine versus placebo. These receptors came from a person aged 18-60 years who received the Ad26.COV2.S COVID-19 vaccine or a placebo.

The chain carries TRBV27 and TRBJ2-7; D may be TRBD2 (5 bases). CDR3 size: 13 residues. Trimming left V 2 bases short and J 7 bases short, with 12 bases between. Germline CDR1 is MNHEY and CDR2 is SMNVEV (reference sequence). CDR3 amino acids: CASSLPGSREQYF. The CDR3 DNA reads as TGTGCCAGCAGTTTACCGGGAAGCAGGGAGCAGTACTTC.

The V and J genes are TRBV5-6 and TRBJ1-6, with 7 bases lining up with TRBD1. From germline, CDR1 is SGHDT and CDR2 YYEEEE. The CDR3 sequence is 19 residues long. Losses at the gene ends were 1 base for V and 2 bases for J; bases not matched to a gene: 12. The CDR3: CASSLWGGGQKTYNSPLHF. For the CDR3, the DNA is TGTGCCAGCAGCTTGTGGGGAGGGGGACAGAAGACCTATAATTCACCCCTCCACTTT.

This clone turned up a few times. The V gene is TRBV5-5, the J gene TRBJ1-5, with D unclear. The germline gives CDR1 SGHKS, CDR2 YYEKEE (reference sequence). Trimming pared 4 bases from V and 0 bases from J, leaving 5 bases between. The CDR3 consists of 13 residues. The CDR3 loop is CASSSDSNQPQHF. Here the CDR3 DNA reads TGTGCCAGCAGCAGCGATAGCAATCAGCCCCAGCATTTT.